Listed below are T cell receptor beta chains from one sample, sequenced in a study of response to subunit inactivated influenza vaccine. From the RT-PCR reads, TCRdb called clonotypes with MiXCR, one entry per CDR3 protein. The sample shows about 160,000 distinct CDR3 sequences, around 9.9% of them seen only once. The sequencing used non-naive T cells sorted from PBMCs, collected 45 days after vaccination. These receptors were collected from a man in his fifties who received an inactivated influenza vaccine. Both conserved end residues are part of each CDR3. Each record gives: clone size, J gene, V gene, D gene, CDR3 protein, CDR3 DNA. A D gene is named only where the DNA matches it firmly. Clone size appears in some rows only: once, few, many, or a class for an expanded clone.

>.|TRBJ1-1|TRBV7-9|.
CASIVGTEAFF
TGTGCCAGCATCGTCGGGACTGAAGCTTTCTTT
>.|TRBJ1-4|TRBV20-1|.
CSARKGPTNEKLFF
TGCAGTGCTAGGAAGGGGCCCACTAATGAAAAACTGTTTTTT
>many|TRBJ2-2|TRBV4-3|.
CASSQEVDYSGTGELFF
TGCGCCAGCAGCCAAGAGGTGGACTACTCGGGCACCGGGGAGCTGTTTTTT
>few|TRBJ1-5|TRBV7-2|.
CASSLDGSYQPQHF
TGTGCCAGCAGCTTAGACGGGAGTTATCAGCCCCAGCATTTT
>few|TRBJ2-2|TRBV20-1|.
CSARSETVSGQITGELFF
TGCAGTGCGCGGTCGGAGACGGTATCCGGCCAGATCACCGGGGAGCTGTTTTTT
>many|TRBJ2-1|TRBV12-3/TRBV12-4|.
CASSSPGTVNEQFF
TGTGCCAGCAGTTCCCCCGGGACCGTCAATGAGCAGTTCTTC
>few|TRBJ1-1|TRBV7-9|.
CASSTHRDGTEAFF
TGTGCCAGCAGCACTCACAGGGACGGCACTGAAGCTTTCTTT
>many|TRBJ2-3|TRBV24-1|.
CATSDPGEKGTDTQYF
TGTGCCACCAGTGACCCGGGAGAAAAGGGCACAGATACGCAGTATTTT
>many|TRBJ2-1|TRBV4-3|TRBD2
CASSQLAGAEFSSYNEQFF
TGCGCCAGCAGCCAGCTAGCGGGGGCCGAATTTAGCTCCTACAATGAGCAGTTCTTC
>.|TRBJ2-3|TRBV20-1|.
CSAQPWSTGAHTDTQYF
TGCAGTGCCCAACCCTGGAGTACGGGGGCCCACACAGATACGCAGTATTTT
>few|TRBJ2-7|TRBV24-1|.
CATSDGSTLQYF
TGTGCCACCAGTGATGGGAGCACTCTACAGTACTTC
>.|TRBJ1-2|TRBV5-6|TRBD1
CASSSGTVSYGYTF
TGTGCCAGCAGCTCTGGGACAGTTTCCTATGGCTACACCTTC
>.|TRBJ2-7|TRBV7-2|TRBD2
CASSPGLAPSYEQYF
TGTGCCAGCAGTCCGGGACTAGCGCCCTCCTACGAGCAGTACTTC
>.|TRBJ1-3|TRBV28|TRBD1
CASIRTGGNTIYF
TGTGCCAGCATCAGGACAGGAGGAAACACCATATATTTT
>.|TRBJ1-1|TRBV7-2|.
CASSRDRRGEAFF
TGTGCCAGCAGCCGCGACAGACGGGGTGAAGCTTTCTTT
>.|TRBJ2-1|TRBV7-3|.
CASSLNADGEQFF
TGTGCCAGCAGCTTAAACGCGGATGGTGAGCAGTTCTTC
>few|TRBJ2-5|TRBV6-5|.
CASSYQEASTQYF
TGTGCCAGCAGTTACCAGGAGGCGAGTACCCAGTACTTC
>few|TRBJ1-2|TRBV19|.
CASSGGDPWRYGYTF
TGTGCCAGTAGTGGCGGGGATCCATGGAGGTATGGCTACACCTTC
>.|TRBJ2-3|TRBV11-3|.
CASSPFETTDTQYF
TGTGCCAGCAGCCCCTTCGAGACAACAGATACGCAGTATTTT
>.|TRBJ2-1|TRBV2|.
CASSGGRVGYNEQFF
TGTGCCAGCAGTGGGGGCAGGGTGGGATACAATGAGCAGTTCTTC
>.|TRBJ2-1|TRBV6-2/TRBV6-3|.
CASSEAPEPRHRWDEQFF
TGTGCCAGCAGCGAGGCCCCGGAACCTCGTCATCGGTGGGATGAGCAGTTCTTC
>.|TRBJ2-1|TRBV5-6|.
CASSPTRGGSVGEQFF
TGTGCCAGCAGCCCCACTAGGGGGGGCTCTGTAGGTGAGCAGTTCTTC
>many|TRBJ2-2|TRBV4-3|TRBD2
CASSQGSGSSTGELFF
TGCGCCAGCAGCCAAGGAAGCGGGAGTAGCACCGGGGAGCTGTTTTTT
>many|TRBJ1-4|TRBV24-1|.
CATSAWVPPVGEKLFF
TGTGCCACCAGTGCCTGGGTCCCCCCCGTCGGTGAAAAACTGTTTTTT
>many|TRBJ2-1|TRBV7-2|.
CASSLRLDPLSEQFF
TGTGCCAGCAGCTTAAGGTTAGATCCCCTCAGCGAGCAGTTCTTC
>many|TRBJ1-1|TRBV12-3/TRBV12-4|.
CASSFGNTEAFF
TGTGCCAGCAGTTTTGGGAACACTGAAGCTTTCTTT
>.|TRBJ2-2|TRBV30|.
CAWSVLRNTGELFF
TGTGCCTGGAGTGTACTAAGGAACACCGGGGAGCTGTTTTTT
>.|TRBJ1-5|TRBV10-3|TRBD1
CAISDGQGGNQPQHF
TGTGCCATCAGTGACGGACAGGGGGGCAATCAGCCCCAGCATTTT
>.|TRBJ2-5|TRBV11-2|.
CASSFDRETQYF
TGTGCCAGCAGCTTCGACCGAGAGACCCAGTACTTC
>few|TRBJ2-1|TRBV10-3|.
CAITAGGAPYNEQFF
TGTGCCATCACCGCTGGGGGGGCACCCTACAATGAGCAGTTCTTC
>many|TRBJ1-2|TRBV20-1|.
CSARVGGGFGIFGYTF
TGCAGTGCTAGAGTGGGAGGCGGCTTTGGGATTTTTGGCTACACCTTC
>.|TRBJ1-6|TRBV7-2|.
CASSFGGGNSPLHF
TGTGCCAGCAGCTTTGGGGGTGGCAATTCACCCCTCCACTTT
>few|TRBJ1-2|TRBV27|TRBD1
CASLRTGTGASGGGYTF
TGTGCCAGCCTTAGAACCGGGACAGGGGCCTCTGGTGGCGGCTACACCTTC
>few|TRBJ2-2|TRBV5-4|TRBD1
CASSLRDRTGELFF
TGTGCCAGCAGCCTCCGGGACAGAACCGGGGAGCTGTTTTTT
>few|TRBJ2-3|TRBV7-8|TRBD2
CASSLAVAGVTQYF
TGTGCCAGCAGCTTAGCGGTAGCGGGAGTTACGCAGTATTTT